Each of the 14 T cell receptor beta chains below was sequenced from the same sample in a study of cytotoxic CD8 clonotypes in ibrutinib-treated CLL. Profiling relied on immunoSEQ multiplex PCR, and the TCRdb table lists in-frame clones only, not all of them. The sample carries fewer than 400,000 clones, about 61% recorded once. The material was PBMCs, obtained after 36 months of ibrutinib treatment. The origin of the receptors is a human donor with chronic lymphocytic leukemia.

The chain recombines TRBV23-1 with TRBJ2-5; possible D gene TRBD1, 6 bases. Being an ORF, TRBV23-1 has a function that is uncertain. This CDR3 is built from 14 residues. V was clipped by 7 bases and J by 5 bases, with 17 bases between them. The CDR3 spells CASKGQSPLETQYF. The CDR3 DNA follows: TGCGCCAGCAAAGGACAGTCCCCCCTGGAGACCCAGTACTTC.

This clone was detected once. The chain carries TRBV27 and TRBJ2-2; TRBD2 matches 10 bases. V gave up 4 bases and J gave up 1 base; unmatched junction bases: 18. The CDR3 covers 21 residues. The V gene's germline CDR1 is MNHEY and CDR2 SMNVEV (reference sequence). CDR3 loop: CASSSSPMRYSGRVNTGELFF. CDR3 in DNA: TGTGCCAGCAGTTCGTCCCCAATGAGGTACAGCGGGAGGGTGAACACCGGGGAGCTGTTTTTT.

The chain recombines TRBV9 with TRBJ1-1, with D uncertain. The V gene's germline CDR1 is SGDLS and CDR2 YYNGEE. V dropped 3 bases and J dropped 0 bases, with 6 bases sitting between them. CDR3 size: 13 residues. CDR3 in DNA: TGTGCCAGCAGCGACGGGGTGAACACTGAAGCTTTCTTT. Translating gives CASSDGVNTEAFF.

CDR3 sequence reads: CASPSQGGNEQFF. The CDR3 nucleotides read TGTGCCAGCCCGTCGCAGGGTGGCAATGAGCAGTTCTTC. The chain uses TRBV2 and TRBJ2-1; TRBD1 is a possible D gene (5 bases). This CDR3 region has 13 residues. V was cut by 8 bases and J by 6 bases, with 14 bases left in between. Germline V CDR1 and CDR2: SNHLY, FYNNEI.

The CDR3 bases are TGTGCCAGCGGGCGGGCGGGGCGCGGGAACTCCTACGAGCAGTACTTC. It encodes CASGRAGRGNSYEQYF. V usage is TRBV4-2 and J usage is TRBJ2-7; tentative D call: TRBD2 (6 bases). The germline gives CDR1 LGHNA, CDR2 YNFKEQ. This CDR3 comprises 16 residues. V was shortened by 8 bases and J by 0 bases, with 20 bases between the two germline ends.

The CDR3 DNA reads as TGTGCCAGCACCCGCCTAGCGGGACACAATGAGCAGTTCTTC. It yields the protein CASTRLAGHNEQFF. The chain is built from TRBV27 and TRBJ2-1, with 9 nucleotides matching TRBD2. The V and J ends lost 7 bases and 5 bases, in that order; junction bases with no gene match: 6. CDR1 and CDR2 (germline): MNHEY, SMNVEV (reference sequence). The CDR3 runs to 14 residues.

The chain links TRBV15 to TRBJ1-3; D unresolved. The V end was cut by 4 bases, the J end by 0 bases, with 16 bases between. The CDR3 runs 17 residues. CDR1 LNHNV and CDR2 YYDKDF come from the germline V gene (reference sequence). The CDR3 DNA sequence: TGTGCCACCAGCACCATAGGCGGAGGGCTCTCTGGAAACACCATATATTTT. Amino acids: CATSTIGGGLSGNTIYF. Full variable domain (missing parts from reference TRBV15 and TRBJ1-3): DAMVIQNPRYQVTQFGKPVTLSCSQTLNHNVMYWYQQKSSQAPKLLFHYYDKDFNNEADTPDNFQSRRPNTSFCFLDIRSPGLGDTAMYLCATSTIGGGLSGNTIYFGEGSWLTVV.

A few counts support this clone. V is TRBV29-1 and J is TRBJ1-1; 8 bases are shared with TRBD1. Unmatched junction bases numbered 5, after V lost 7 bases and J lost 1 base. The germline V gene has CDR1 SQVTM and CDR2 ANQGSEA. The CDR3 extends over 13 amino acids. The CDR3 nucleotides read TGCAGCGGTAAACAGGGGGGGAACACTGAAGCTTTCTTT. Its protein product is CSGKQGGNTEAFF.

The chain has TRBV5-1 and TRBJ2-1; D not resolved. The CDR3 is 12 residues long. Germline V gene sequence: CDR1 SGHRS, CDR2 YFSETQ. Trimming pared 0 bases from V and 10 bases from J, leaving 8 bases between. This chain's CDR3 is CASSLDPWEQFF. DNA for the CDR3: TGCGCCAGCAGCTTGGATCCTTGGGAGCAGTTCTTC.

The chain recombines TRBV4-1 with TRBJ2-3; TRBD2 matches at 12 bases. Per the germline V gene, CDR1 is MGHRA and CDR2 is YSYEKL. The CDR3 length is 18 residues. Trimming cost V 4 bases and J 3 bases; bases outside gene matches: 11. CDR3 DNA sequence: TGCGCCAGCAGCCCCCAGTTCCTAGCGGGGGGGCCGACAGATACGCAGTATTTT. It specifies CASSPQFLAGGPTDTQYF.

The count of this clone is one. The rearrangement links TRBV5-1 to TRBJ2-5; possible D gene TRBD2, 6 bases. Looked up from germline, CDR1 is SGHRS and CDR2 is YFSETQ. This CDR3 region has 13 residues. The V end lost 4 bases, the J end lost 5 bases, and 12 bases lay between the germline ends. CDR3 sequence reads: CASSRLGAETQYF. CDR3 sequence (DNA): TGCGCCAGCAGCCGACTAGGGGCGGAGACCCAGTACTTC.

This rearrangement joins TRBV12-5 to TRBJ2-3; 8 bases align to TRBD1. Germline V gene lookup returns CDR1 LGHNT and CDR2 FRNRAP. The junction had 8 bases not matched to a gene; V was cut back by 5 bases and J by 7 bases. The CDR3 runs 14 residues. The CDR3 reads CASGPGQGSNTQYF. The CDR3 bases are TGTGCTAGTGGTCCCGGACAGGGCTCGAATACGCAGTATTTT.

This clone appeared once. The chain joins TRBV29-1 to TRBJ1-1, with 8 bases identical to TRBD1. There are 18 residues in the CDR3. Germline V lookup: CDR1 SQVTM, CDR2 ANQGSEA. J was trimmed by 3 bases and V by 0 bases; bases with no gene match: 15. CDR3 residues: CSVEDLGRGLEMDTEAFF. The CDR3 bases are TGCAGCGTTGAAGATCTTGGCAGGGGGCTCGAGATGGACACTGAAGCTTTCTTT.

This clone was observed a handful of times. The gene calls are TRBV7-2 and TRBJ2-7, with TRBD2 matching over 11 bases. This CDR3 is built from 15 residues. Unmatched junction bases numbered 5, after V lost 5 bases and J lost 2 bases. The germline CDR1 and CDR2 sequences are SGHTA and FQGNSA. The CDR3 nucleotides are TGTGCCAGCAGCGCTCTAGCGGGGGGCCCCTACGAGCAGTACTTC. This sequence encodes CASSALAGGPYEQYF.